This T cell receptor beta chain was sequenced in a study of OX40 agonist ivuxolimab in advanced cancers. The overall study: Ivuxolimab is an agonistic anti-OX40 (CD134) antibody, and patients were treated with it.

This clone was seen a few times. Germline V lookup: CDR1 SNHLY, CDR2 FYNNEI. Deletions cut 7 bases from V and 5 bases from J, with 9 bases between. There are 12 residues in the CDR3. Autoimmune disease history or systemic immunosuppression led to patient exclusion. Profiled with immunoSEQ multiplex PCR; TCRdb holds only in-frame clones, not every one. In the table there are 60,000 to 90,000 clones, around 86% of which are singletons. This chain uses TRBV2 with TRBJ1-5, with a weak D call TRBD1 (6 bases). The TCR sequence derives from an adult with an advanced solid tumor such as melanoma, head and neck, liver or kidney cancer. This specimen consisted of CD4+ or CD8+ T cells sorted from blood, obtained in a trial of the OX40 agonist ivuxolimab. The CDR3 DNA reads TGTGCCAGCACCGGGGGCGATCAGCCCCAGCATTTT. Its translation is CASTGGDQPQHF.